This T cell receptor beta chain was sequenced for a study of blood T cells in healthy people across ages (dated by TCRdb to between 2014 and 2017). The study in broad terms: In model experiments, template switching captured roughly one uniquely barcoded TCR beta cDNA molecule for every two T cells. The study measured age-related changes in TCR beta repertoire diversity using deep sequencing normalized with unique cDNA molecular identifiers. Using the same blood draw, the study looked at two additional independent replicas of 1 million unique cDNA reads for two donors, one aged 18 to 30 and the other aged 80 or older. The donors were divided into four age groups: young (average around 15 years), middle-aged (around 41), aged (roughly 60) and long-lived (approximately 74). To avoid experimental bias, donors of different ages were randomly spread across the sequencing lanes. General study outcomes and caveats: Conclusive comparison of naive and antigen-experienced compartments was prevented by the profiling of bulk unsorted PBMCs. Observed TCR beta diversity per million T cells fell roughly linearly with age, and a significant reduction was already apparent by age roughly 40. Donor CMV infection status was unknown, potentially confounding age-related changes in expanded clonotypes. A strong correlation was found between observed TCR beta diversity and the percentage of naive T cells measured by flow cytometry. Total diversity estimates from one million sequenced T cells were considered lower bounds and underestimates. Compared with the aged group, the long-lived group had more naive CD4+ T cells, fewer expanded clones and increased TCR diversity, suggesting age selection.

The 39 donors, aged about 6 to 90 years, were systemically healthy Caucasian individuals from Russia. Each donor gave roughly 9 milliliters of peripheral blood, drawn into EDTA-treated Vacutainer tubes. PBMCs were isolated by Ficoll-Paque density-gradient centrifugation, with at least 7 million obtained per sample. Trizol reagent was used to extract total RNA from the PBMCs, yielding at least 5.5 micrograms per sample. Naive CD45RAhigh/CD27high T cell percentages were measured by flow cytometry on a PBMC aliquot from every donor. Relative to germline, V is 5 bases shorter and J is 6 bases shorter, with 12 bases between their ends. The CDR3 numbers 13 residues from cysteine through phenylalanine. Of the read, only the CDR3 DNA is kept; its 39 bases are in frame from base 1. Via the germline V gene, CDR1 is SGHTA and CDR2 FQGNSA. In the case of this clonotype: What antigen it recognizes has not been identified. Base-call qualities are not available, and no considerably larger clone is one nucleotide away.

The library came from 5' RACE. The reads were generated on an Illumina HiSeq 2500. A second PCR of about 6 to 11 cycles was performed with a sample-barcoded 5' primer and a J-beta primer mix. A template-switch 5' adaptor carrying 12 random nucleotides introduced a unique molecular identifier onto each TCR beta cDNA molecule. Each sample yielded at least 2.5 million CDR3-containing paired-end reads. All of the RNA was converted into first-strand cDNA using the Mint cDNA synthesis kit, with a TRBC-specific oligonucleotide serving as the primer. Following uracil-DNA glycosylase treatment, all cDNA underwent a first 18-cycle PCR with the universal primers M1SS and BC2_uni_R. Under the source paper's analysis protocol: Normalization of each sample was performed by random selection of 1 million high-quality reads, each carrying a distinct molecular identifier. Instead of being binned into consensus sequences, reads with shared molecular identifiers were discarded. MiTCR, with a Q25 quality threshold and the strictest error-elimination algorithm, was used for CDR3 identification, clonotype clustering and error correction. A nonparametric unseen species model with Euler transformation was used to estimate lower-bound total TCR beta diversity. TCRdb redid the processing of the public reads, applying fastp at Q25 and MiXCR, and retained in-frame beta chains. Every entry covers one CDR3 protein and lists the most common genes and DNA from its rows. TCRdb's processing, not the authors', yielded these V and J calls. For this sample there are about 970,000 distinct CDR3 sequences; just over 50% appear just once. The ten top clones hold 20% to 25% of the sample.

This sequence originates from a woman aged 55-75 years in good health. The rearrangement joined TRBV7-2 to TRBJ2-3, with no reliable assignment of the D segment. The sample taken for sequencing was blood. CDR3 region: CASSARPIDTQYF. The nucleotide sequence is TGTGCCAGCAGCGCCAGGCCTATCGATACGCAGTATTTT.